The clone carrying this T cell receptor (beta chain) was seen once. Germline loops: CDR1 GTSNPN, CDR2 SVGIG (reference sequence). The CDR3 consists of 13 residues. V gave up 3 bases and J gave up 8 bases, with 14 bases separating them. This sample was taken from a study of blood T cells in healthy people across ages. A sample-barcoded 5' primer and a J-beta primer mix were used in a second PCR of roughly 7 to 11 cycles. MiXCR, run by TCRdb on the 5' RACE reads, gives a single entry per CDR3 protein. The sample lists over a million distinct CDR3 sequences; more than 40% were seen once. This receptor was identified in a woman aged 60-75 years in good health. Specimen: blood. The chain combines TRBV30 with TRBJ1-5; D remains unclear. This CDR3 is CAWSRVATEPQHF. DNA of the CDR3: TGTGCCTGGAGCCGTGTCGCGACCGAGCCCCAGCATTTT. Filled out from reference TRBV30 and TRBJ1-5, the complete variable domain reads SQTIHQWPATLVQPVGSPLSLECTVEGTSNPNLYWYRQAAGRGLQLLFYSVGIGQISSEVPQNLSASRPQDRQFILSSKKLLLSDSGFYLCAWSRVATEPQHFGDGTRLSIL.